This T cell receptor beta chain was identified during a study of T-cell reconstitution after alpha-beta-depleted transplantation in children. Germline assignment: CDR1 LGHNT and CDR2 FRNRAP. The CDR3 has 15 amino acids. The V and J ends lost 5 bases and 2 bases, in that order; junction bases with no gene match: 8. This clonotype was picked up many times. Unique molecular identifiers were used to barcode this TCRbeta library. TCRdb re-derived calls from the PCR reads in MiXCR, one entry per CDR3 protein. The data contain approximately 400,000 distinct CDR3 sequences, about a tenth of them seen just once; the ten biggest clones take up 4.5% to 6%.

The gene calls are TRBV12-5 and TRBJ2-5; 7 nucleotides match TRBD2. This TCR derives from a human donor who donated a stem cell graft to a child with acute myeloid leukemia. The sample consisted of PBMCs from the stem cell graft donor, taken from the stem cell graft. The CDR3 sequence is CASGPGTTRQETQYF. DNA for the CDR3: TGTGCTAGTGGTCCTGGGACTACTAGGCAAGAGACCCAGTACTTC.